Below, 14 T cell receptor beta chains from the same sample are listed, as sequenced in a study of T cells in localized non-small cell lung cancer (dated by TCRdb to between 2020 and 2021). To prepare the library, the immunoSEQ multiplex PCR assay was applied. TCRdb stores this immuneACCESS table with in-frame sequences only. Part of the clones is absent; in the studies checked, under half of the shortfall reflects unresolved V genes, and no reason is known for the rest. Within this sample are tens of thousands of clones, with roughly nine tenths of them counted one time only. Approximately 10% of the sample is held by the ten biggest clonotypes. The starting material was peripheral blood, obtained before any cancer treatment. These receptor sequences come from a woman aged 35-75 years with stage I lung adenocarcinoma.

The genes are TRBV12-2 and TRBJ1-2; the table's D call, TRBD1, was not checked against the DNA. TRBV12-2 is assigned pseudogene status. CDR3 size: 14 residues. The CDR3 here is CASRLSKGDYGYTF. The DNA of the CDR3 is TGTGCAAGTCGCTTATCCAAAGGGGACTATGGCTACACCTTC.

The chain combines TRBV6-1 with TRBJ1-1, with D perhaps matching TRBD1 (6 bases). Germline V lookup: CDR1 MNHNS, CDR2 SASEGT. The CDR3 runs 15 residues. V lost 3 bases and J lost 7, with 18 bases in between. CDR3 residues: CASSDTRRGAGEAFF. CDR3 nucleotide sequence: TGTGCCAGCAGTGACACCCGGCGGGGGGCAGGTGAAGCTTTCTTT.

The chain is built from TRBV7-8 and TRBJ1-1; D is uncertain. The CDR3 is 14 residues long. V lost 5 bases and J 2 bases, leaving 12 bases between the germline ends. Looked up from germline, CDR1 is SGHVS and CDR2 is FQNEAQ. The CDR3 is CASSRPTGNTEAFF. CDR3 nucleotide sequence: TGTGCCAGCAGCCGGCCGACGGGAAACACTGAAGCTTTCTTT.

The chain is built from TRBV2 and TRBJ2-2; tentative D call: TRBD1 (6 bases). CDR1 and CDR2 (germline): SNHLY, FYNNEI. V was shortened by 6 bases and J by 5 bases, with 10 bases between the two germline ends. The CDR3 totals 13 residues. CDR3 sequence reads: CASSNRETGELFF. The DNA for the CDR3 is TGTGCCAGCAGCAACAGGGAAACCGGGGAGCTGTTTTTT. Full variable domain (remainder filled in from reference TRBV2 and TRBJ2-2): EPEVTQTPSHQVTQMGQEVILRCVPISNHLYFYWYRQILGQKVEFLVSFYNNEISEKSEIFDDQFSVERPDGSNFTLKIRSTKLEDSAMYFCASSNRETGELFFGEGSRLTVL.

This chain uses TRBV6-1 with TRBJ1-1; 8 nucleotides agree with TRBD1. Germline CDR1 is MNHNS and CDR2 is SASEGT. This CDR3 is built from 18 residues. Losses at the gene ends were 0 bases for V and 1 base for J; bases not matched to a gene: 10. The CDR3, as DNA: TGTGCCAGCAGTGAAGCCCGGGACAGGCAAACTAAGAACACTGAAGCTTTCTTT. It encodes CASSEARDRQTKNTEAFF.

This clone came up once. This chain uses TRBV30 with TRBJ2-1; unclear D gene. V lost 4 bases to trimming and J lost 8 bases, with 12 bases between them. The V gene's germline CDR1 is GTSNPN and CDR2 SVGIG (reference sequence). CDR3 length: 12 amino acids. CDR3 residues: CAWKPGLDEQFF. The CDR3 bases are TGTGCCTGGAAACCGGGTCTCGATGAGCAGTTCTTC.

The rearrangement uses TRBV7-9 and TRBJ2-7; TRBD1 might be the D (6 bases). V lost 0 bases, J lost 2 bases, and 11 bases lay in between. This CDR3 is 15 amino acids long. Germline V lookup: CDR1 SEHNR, CDR2 FQNEAQ (reference sequence). CDR3 region: CASSLAGDNTYEQYF. CDR3 sequence (DNA): TGTGCCAGCAGCTTAGCCGGGGACAATACCTACGAGCAGTACTTC. Filled out from reference TRBV7-9 and TRBJ2-7, the complete variable domain reads DTGVSQNPRHKITKRGQNVTFRCDPISEHNRLYWYRQTLGQGPEFLTYFQNEAQLEKSRLLSDRFSAERPKGSFSTLEIQRTEQGDSAMYLCASSLAGDNTYEQYFGPGTRLTVT.

This sequence joins TRBV18 and TRBJ2-1; D unresolved. This CDR3 is 15 amino acids long. Germline CDR1 KGHSH, CDR2 LQKENI. The V end lost 3 bases, the J end lost 4 bases, and 13 bases lay between the germline ends. In nucleotides, the CDR3 is TGTGCCAGCTCACCTGGGCAGGCTAGATACAATGAGCAGTTCTTC. It specifies CASSPGQARYNEQFF.

The chain combines TRBV11-3 with TRBJ2-5, with D possibly TRBD2 on 7 matching bases. This CDR3 has 15 amino acids. Per the germline V gene, CDR1 is SGHNT and CDR2 is YENEEA. The ends were cut back, 6 bases at V and 5 bases at J, with 19 bases in the middle. This CDR3 is CASSRGGGVVETQYF. In DNA, the CDR3 is TGTGCCAGCAGTCGGGGAGGGGGAGTTGTCGAGACCCAGTACTTC.

V and J are TRBV4-1 and TRBJ2-3; 7 bases are shared with TRBD1. The V segment lost 1 base and the J segment 4 bases; nucleotides outside the gene matches: 5. Germline V gene lookup returns CDR1 MGHRA and CDR2 YSYEKL. This CDR3 spans 15 amino acids. The CDR3 bases are TGCGCCAGCAGCCAAGCGGGACAGTTCGCAGATACGCAGTATTTT. This sequence encodes CASSQAGQFADTQYF.

The chain links TRBV30 to TRBJ1-4, with D perhaps TRBD1 (5 bases). V was shortened by 2 bases and J by 4 bases, with 14 bases between the two germline ends. The CDR3 is 15 amino acids. CDR1 and CDR2 from the germline V gene are GTSNPN and SVGIG (reference sequence). CDR3 amino acids: CAWSFRDAVNEKLFF. CDR3 DNA sequence: TGTGCCTGGAGTTTTCGGGACGCAGTTAATGAAAAACTGTTTTTT.

This clone was observed a handful of times. The genes are TRBV5-1 and TRBJ2-1, with TRBD2 matching 9 bases. The V and J ends lost 4 bases and 6 bases, in that order; junction bases with no gene match: 11. The CDR3 sequence is 16 residues long. Germline CDR1 and CDR2: SGHRS and YFSETQ. CDR3 sequence: CASSIQAGGPPNEQFF. The CDR3 DNA is TGCGCCAGCAGCATCCAAGCGGGGGGCCCTCCCAATGAGCAGTTCTTC.

The CDR3 is CASSLDRASGANVLTF. Here the CDR3 DNA reads TGTGCCAGCAGCTTGGACAGGGCCTCTGGGGCCAACGTCCTGACTTTC. This rearrangement joins TRBV5-6 to TRBJ2-6, with a weak D call TRBD1 (6 bases). The CDR3 consists of 16 residues. Germline loops: CDR1 SGHDT, CDR2 YYEEEE. Trimming removed 0 bases from V and 0 bases from J, with 7 bases in between.

The J gene is TRBJ1-2, the V gene TRBV30; a weak D match, TRBD1 (5 bases). The CDR3 contains 13 residues. V gave up 1 base and J gave up 13 bases, with 19 bases separating them. Germline V gene lookup returns CDR1 GTSNPN and CDR2 SVGIG (reference sequence). CDR3 coding DNA: TGTGCCTGGAGTGCGACTGGCAGGGAGTCTCCCACCTTC. Translating gives CAWSATGRESPTF.